The TCR beta chain under discussion was sequenced for a study of T cell repertoires in cytomegalovirus infection. Study outcomes and limitations: Summed frequency of shared TCR beta families picked out CMV carriers who also had the relevant HLA.

This clonotype was detected many times. Its antigen is unknown. One entry per CDR3 protein, called by TCRdb with MiXCR from the reads. The sample comprises fewer than 1,000,000 distinct CDR3 sequences, around a third of which are singletons, and over 12% rests with the top ten. The CDR3 length is 14 residues. Germline V lookup: CDR1 SGHVS, CDR2 FQNEAQ. The V and J ends lost 3 bases and 4 bases respectively, with 12 bases between them. Material: cultured CD8+ T cells from PBMCs, obtained from culture after CMV antigen stimulation. The rearrangement joins TRBV7-8 to TRBJ2-5, with TRBD2 as a possible D gene (6 bases). This clonotype originated in a human donor in good health (CMV status not recorded). Some clones in this sample may be carry-over from other donors' samples. The CDR3 is CASSFHGLTETQYF. The CDR3, as DNA: TGTGCCAGCAGCTTTCACGGACTAACAGAGACCCAGTACTTC.